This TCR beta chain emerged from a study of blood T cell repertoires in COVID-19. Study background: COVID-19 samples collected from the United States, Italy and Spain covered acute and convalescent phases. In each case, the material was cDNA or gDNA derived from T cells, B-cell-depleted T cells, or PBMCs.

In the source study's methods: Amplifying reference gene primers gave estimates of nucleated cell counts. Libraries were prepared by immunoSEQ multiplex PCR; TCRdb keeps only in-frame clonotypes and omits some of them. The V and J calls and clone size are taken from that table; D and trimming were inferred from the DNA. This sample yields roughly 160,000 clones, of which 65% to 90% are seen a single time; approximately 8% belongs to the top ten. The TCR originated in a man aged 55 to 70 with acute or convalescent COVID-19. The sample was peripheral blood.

The CDR3 DNA reads as TGTGCCAGCAGTGGGTTCCAAGGGGGCTCCTATAATTCACCCCTCCACTTT. Translation gives CASSGFQGGSYNSPLHF. The V and J genes are TRBV6-1 and TRBJ1-6, with a possible D match to TRBD1 (6 bases). From germline, CDR1 is MNHNS and CDR2 SASEGT. V lost 4 bases to trimming and J lost 0 bases, with 13 bases between them. This CDR3 contains 17 residues.